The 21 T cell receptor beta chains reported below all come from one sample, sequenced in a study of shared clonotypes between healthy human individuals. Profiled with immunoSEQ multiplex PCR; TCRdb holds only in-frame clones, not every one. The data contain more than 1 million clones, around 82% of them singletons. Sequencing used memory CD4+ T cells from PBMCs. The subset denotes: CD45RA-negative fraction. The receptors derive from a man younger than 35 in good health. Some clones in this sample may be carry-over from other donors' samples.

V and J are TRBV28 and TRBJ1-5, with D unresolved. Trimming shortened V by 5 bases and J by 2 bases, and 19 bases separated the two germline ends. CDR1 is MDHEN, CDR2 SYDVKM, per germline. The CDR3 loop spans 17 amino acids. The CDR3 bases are TGTGCCAGCAGTGGGAGCCACATTAGGGTGGGCAATCAGCCCCAGCATTTT. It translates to CASSGSHIRVGNQPQHF.

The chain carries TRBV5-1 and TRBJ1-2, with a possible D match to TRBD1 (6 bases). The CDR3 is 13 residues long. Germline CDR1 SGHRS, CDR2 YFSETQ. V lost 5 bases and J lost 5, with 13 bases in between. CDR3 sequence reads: CASRPGGLYGYTF. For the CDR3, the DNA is TGCGCCAGCAGGCCGGGGGGCCTATATGGCTACACCTTC.

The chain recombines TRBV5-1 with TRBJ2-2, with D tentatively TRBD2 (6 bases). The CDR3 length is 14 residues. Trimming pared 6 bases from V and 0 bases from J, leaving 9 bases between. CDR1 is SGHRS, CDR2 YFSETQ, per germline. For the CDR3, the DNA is TGCGCCAGCACCGGGACTCCGAACACCGGGGAGCTGTTTTTT. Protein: CASTGTPNTGELFF.

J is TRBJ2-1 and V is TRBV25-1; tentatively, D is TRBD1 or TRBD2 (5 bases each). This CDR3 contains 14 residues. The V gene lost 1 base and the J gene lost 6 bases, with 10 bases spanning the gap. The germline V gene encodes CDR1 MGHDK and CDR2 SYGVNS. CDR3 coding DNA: TGTGCCAGCAGTGAATTGGGACGGACCAATGAGCAGTTCTTC. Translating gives CASSELGRTNEQFF. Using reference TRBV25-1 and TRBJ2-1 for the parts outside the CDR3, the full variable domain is EADIYQTPRYLVIGTGKKITLECSQTMGHDKMYWYQQDPGMELHLIHYSYGVNSTEKGDLSSESTVSRIRTEHFPLTLESARPSHTSQYLCASSELGRTNEQFFGPGTRLTVL.

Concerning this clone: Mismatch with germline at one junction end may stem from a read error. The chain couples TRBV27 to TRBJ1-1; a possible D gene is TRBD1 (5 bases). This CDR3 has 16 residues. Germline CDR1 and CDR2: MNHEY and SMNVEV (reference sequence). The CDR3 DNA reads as TGTGCCAGCAGTCTATCCCCAGGGAACTTGAACACTGAAGCTTTCTTT. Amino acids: CASSLSPGNLNTEAFF.

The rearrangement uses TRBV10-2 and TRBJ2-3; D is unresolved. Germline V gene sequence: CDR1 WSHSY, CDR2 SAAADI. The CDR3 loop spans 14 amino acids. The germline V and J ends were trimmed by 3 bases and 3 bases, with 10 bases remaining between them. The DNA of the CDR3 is TGCGCCAGCAGTGACGTTGCGAGGACAGATACGCAGTATTTT. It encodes CASSDVARTDTQYF.

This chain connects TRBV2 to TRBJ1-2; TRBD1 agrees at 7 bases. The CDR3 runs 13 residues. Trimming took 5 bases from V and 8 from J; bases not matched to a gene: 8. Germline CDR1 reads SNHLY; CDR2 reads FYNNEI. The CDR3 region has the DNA TGTGCCAGCAGTTTCGACAGGGCCGGGGGCTACACCTTC. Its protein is CASSFDRAGGYTF.

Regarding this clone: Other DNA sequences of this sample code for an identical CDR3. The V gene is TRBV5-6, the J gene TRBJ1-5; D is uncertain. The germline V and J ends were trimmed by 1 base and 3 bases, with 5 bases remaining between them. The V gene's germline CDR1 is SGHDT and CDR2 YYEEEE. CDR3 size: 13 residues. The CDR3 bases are TGTGCCAGCAGCTTGTATCCCAATCAGCCCCAGCATTTT. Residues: CASSLYPNQPQHF.

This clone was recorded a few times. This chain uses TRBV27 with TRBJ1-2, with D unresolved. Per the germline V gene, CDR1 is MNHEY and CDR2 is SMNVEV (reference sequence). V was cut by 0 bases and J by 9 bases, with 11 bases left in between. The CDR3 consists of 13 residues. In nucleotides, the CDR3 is TGTGCCAGCAGTTTATCGAATAGTGGGCGCTACACCTTC. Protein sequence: CASSLSNSGRYTF.

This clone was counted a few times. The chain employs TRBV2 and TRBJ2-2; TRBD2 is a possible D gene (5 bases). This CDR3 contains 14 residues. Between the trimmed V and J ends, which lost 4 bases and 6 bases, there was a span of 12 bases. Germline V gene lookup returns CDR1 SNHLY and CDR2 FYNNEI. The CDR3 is CASSVQREAGELFF. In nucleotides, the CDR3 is TGTGCCAGCAGTGTTCAGAGGGAAGCCGGGGAGCTGTTTTTT.

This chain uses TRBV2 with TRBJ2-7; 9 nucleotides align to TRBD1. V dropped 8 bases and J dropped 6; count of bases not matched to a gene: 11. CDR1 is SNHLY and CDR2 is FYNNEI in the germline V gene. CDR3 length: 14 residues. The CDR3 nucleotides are TGTGCCAGCGTGTACACAGGGGGCGGGGGCGAGCAGTACTTC. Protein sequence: CASVYTGGGGEQYF.

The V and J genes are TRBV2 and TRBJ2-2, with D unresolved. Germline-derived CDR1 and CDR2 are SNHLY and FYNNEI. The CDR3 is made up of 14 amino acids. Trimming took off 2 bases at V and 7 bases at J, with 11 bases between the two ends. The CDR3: CASSENRVGGELFF. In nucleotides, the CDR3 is TGTGCCAGCAGTGAAAACCGGGTGGGCGGGGAGCTGTTTTTT.

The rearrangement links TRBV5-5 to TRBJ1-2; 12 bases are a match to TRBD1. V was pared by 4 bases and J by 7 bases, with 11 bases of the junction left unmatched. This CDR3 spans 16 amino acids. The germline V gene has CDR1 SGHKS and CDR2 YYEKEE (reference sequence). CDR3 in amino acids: CASSSLPGQGAFGYTF. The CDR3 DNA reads TGTGCCAGCAGCAGCTTACCGGGACAGGGGGCGTTTGGCTACACCTTC.

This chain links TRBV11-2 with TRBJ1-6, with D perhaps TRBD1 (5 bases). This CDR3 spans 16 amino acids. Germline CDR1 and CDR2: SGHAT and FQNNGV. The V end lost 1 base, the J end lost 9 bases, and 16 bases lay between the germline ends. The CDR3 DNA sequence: TGTGCCAGCAGCTTAGCTTCCGGGTCTACAGGTTCACCCCTCCACTTT. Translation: CASSLASGSTGSPLHF. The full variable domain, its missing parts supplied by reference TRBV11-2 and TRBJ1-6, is EAGVAQSPRYKIIEKRQSVAFWCNPISGHATLYWYQQILGQGPKLLIQFQNNGVVDDSQLPKDRFSAERLKGVDSTLKIQPAKLEDSAVYLCASSLASGSTGSPLHFGNGTRLTVT.

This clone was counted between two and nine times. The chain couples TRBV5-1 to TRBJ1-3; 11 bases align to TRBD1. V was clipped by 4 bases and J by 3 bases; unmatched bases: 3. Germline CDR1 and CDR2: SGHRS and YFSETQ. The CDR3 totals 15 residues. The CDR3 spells CASSPGQGDGNTIYF. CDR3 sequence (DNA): TGCGCCAGCAGCCCGGGACAGGGGGATGGAAACACCATATATTTT.

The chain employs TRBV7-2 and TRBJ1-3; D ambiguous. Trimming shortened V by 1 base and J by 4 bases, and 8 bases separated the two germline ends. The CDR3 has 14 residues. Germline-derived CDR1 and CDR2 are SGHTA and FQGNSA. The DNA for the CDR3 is TGTGCCAGCAGCTTAGAACAGTTCGGAAACACCATATATTTT. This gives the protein CASSLEQFGNTIYF.

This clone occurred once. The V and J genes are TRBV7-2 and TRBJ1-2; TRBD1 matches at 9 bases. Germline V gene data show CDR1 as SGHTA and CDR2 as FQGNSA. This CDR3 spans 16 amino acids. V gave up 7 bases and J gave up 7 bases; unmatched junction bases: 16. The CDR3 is CASTVGFGGQGGGYTF. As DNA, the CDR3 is TGTGCCAGCACCGTGGGGTTCGGGGGACAGGGAGGTGGCTACACCTTC.

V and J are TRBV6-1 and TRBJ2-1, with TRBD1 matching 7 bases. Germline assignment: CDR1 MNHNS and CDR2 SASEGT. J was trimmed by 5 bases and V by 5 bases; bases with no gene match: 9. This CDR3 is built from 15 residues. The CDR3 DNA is TGTGCCAGCAGTCGCACAGGGGAAAGTCACAATGAGCAGTTCTTC. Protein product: CASSRTGESHNEQFF.

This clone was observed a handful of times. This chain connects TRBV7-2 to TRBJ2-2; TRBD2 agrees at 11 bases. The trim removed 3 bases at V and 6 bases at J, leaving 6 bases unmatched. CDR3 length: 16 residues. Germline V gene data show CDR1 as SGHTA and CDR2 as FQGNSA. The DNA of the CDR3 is TGTGCCAGCAGCTTCCCTAGGACTAGCGGGTCCGGGGAGCTGTTTTTT. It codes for CASSFPRTSGSGELFF.

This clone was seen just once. DNA of the CDR3: TGTGCCTGGAGTGGGACAGGGACTTATCAGCCCCAGCATTTT. Translated: CAWSGTGTYQPQHF. This chain uses TRBV30 with TRBJ1-5; 8 bases line up with TRBD1. V dropped 1 base and J dropped 5; count of bases not matched to a gene: 4. In germline, CDR1 is GTSNPN, CDR2 SVGIG (reference sequence). CDR3 length: 14 amino acids.

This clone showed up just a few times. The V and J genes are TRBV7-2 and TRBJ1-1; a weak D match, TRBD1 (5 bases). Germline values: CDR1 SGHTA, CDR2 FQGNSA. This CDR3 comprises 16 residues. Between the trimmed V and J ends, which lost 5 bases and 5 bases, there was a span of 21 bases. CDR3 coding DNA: TGTGCCAGCAGCCTTACGGGGCCCCCCTCGGAAACTGAAGCTTTCTTT. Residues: CASSLTGPPSETEAFF.